What follows are 19 T cell receptor beta chains derived from one specimen sequenced in a study of T cells in Graves' hyperthyroidism and ophthalmopathy. TCR beta CDR3 regions were amplified from RNA. The HTBI primer set served for first-round RT-PCR of the TCR CDR3. TCRdb itself ran the multiplex PCR reads through MiXCR, one entry per CDR3 protein. The sample has 450,000 to 550,000 distinct CDR3 sequences, roughly 25% seen once; the top ten hold over 9%. The specimen was blood. These receptor sequences come from a woman in her twenties or thirties with Graves' ophthalmopathy.

The chain carries TRBV6-9 and TRBJ2-1; D call uncertain. Germline V lookup: CDR1 MNHGY, CDR2 SVAAGI. V lost 3 bases to trimming and J lost 8 bases, with 5 bases between them. The CDR3 length is 11 residues. The CDR3 DNA sequence: TGTGCCAGCAGTTACTGGTATGAGCAGTTCTTC. This encodes CASSYWYEQFF.

This clonotype was recorded a few times. The chain uses TRBV2 and TRBJ2-7; 11 bases agree with TRBD2. The J segment lost 1 base and the V segment lost 1 base, leaving 3 bases of the junction unmatched. This CDR3 is built from 16 residues. Germline V gene sequence: CDR1 SNHLY, CDR2 FYNNEI. CDR3 in amino acids: CASSEELAGASYEQYF. The CDR3 nucleotides are TGTGCCAGCAGTGAAGAACTAGCGGGAGCTTCCTACGAGCAGTACTTC.

This clonotype was found many times. V gene TRBV27 combines with J gene TRBJ1-2; 7 nucleotides align to TRBD1. The germline gives CDR1 MNHEY, CDR2 SMNVEV (reference sequence). Trimming at V came to 6 bases and at J to 0 bases, leaving 10 bases not matched to a gene. This CDR3 comprises 16 residues. The CDR3 nucleotides are TGTGCCAGCAGCCCAGACAGGGCACCCGCTAACTATGGCTACACCTTC. This sequence encodes CASSPDRAPANYGYTF.

The V and J genes are TRBV7-2 and TRBJ2-7; no definite D call. Trimming pared 5 bases from V and 0 bases from J, leaving 5 bases between. The CDR3 loop spans 12 amino acids. Germline values: CDR1 SGHTA, CDR2 FQGNSA. The CDR3 is CASSTYSYEQYF. The CDR3 DNA reads as TGTGCCAGCAGCACATACTCCTACGAGCAGTACTTC. Using reference TRBV7-2 and TRBJ2-7 for the parts outside the CDR3, the full variable domain is GAGVSQSPSNKVTEKGKDVELRCDPISGHTALYWYRQSLGQGLEFLIYFQGNSAPDKSGLPSDRFSAERTGGSVSTLTIQRTQQEDSAVYLCASSTYSYEQYFGPGTRLTVT.

The chain is built from TRBV3-1 and TRBJ1-1; 7 bases are shared with TRBD1. This CDR3 contains 17 residues. The germline V gene has CDR1 LGHDT and CDR2 YNNKEL (reference sequence). The J segment lost 4 bases and the V segment lost 0 bases, leaving 11 bases of the junction unmatched. CDR3 sequence: CASSQDPGQTFGTEAFF. The CDR3 region has the DNA TGTGCCAGCAGCCAAGATCCGGGACAGACTTTTGGCACTGAAGCTTTCTTT.

This clonotype occurred many times. The rearrangement links TRBV10-2 to TRBJ1-2; D possibly corresponds to TRBD1 (6 bases). The CDR3 extends over 15 amino acids. Germline V gene sequence: CDR1 WSHSY, CDR2 SAAADI. V was trimmed by 0 bases and J by 8 bases, leaving 16 bases between them. The CDR3 is CASSESFSTGRGYTF. Here the CDR3 DNA reads TGCGCCAGCAGTGAGTCATTCAGTACAGGGCGGGGCTACACCTTC.

J is TRBJ2-7 and V is TRBV18, with D perhaps TRBD1 or TRBD2 (5 bases each). The CDR3 extends over 14 amino acids. Germline lookup yields CDR1 KGHSH and CDR2 LQKENI. V was shortened by 2 bases and J by 0 bases, with 8 bases between the two germline ends. CDR3: CASSPTGLSYEQYF. The CDR3 region has the DNA TGTGCCAGCTCACCAACAGGACTCTCCTACGAGCAGTACTTC. The full variable domain, rest sourced from reference TRBV18 and TRBJ2-7, is NAGVMQNPRHLVRRRGQEARLRCSPMKGHSHVYWYRQLPEEGLKFMVYLQKENIIDESGMPKERFSAEFPKEGPSILRIQQVVRGDSAAYFCASSPTGLSYEQYFGPGTRLTVT.

The genes are TRBV12-3 or TRBV12-4 and TRBJ2-7, with TRBD1 matching over 10 bases. This CDR3 comprises 14 residues. J was trimmed by 11 bases and V by 2 bases; bases with no gene match: 9. The CDR3 region is CASSLRDRGVEKYF. The CDR3 DNA is TGTGCCAGCAGTTTAAGGGACAGGGGTGTAGAGAAGTACTTC.

The chain links TRBV7-2 to TRBJ2-5; D may be TRBD2 (5 bases). In germline, CDR1 is SGHTA, CDR2 FQGNSA. The V gene lost 0 bases and the J gene lost 5 bases, with 22 bases spanning the gap. The CDR3 is made up of 18 amino acids. Here the CDR3 DNA reads TGTGCCAGCAGCTTAGCGATTGGTTGGGGAGATGCGTTTGAGACCCAGTACTTC. Amino acids: CASSLAIGWGDAFETQYF. Together with reference TRBV7-2 and TRBJ2-5, the CDR3 gives the full variable domain: GAGVSQSPSNKVTEKGKDVELRCDPISGHTALYWYRQSLGQGLEFLIYFQGNSAPDKSGLPSDRFSAERTGGSVSTLTIQRTQQEDSAVYLCASSLAIGWGDAFETQYFGPGTRLLVL.

This clonotype appeared many times. The V call is TRBV6-2 or TRBV6-3, the J call TRBJ2-2; D is ambiguous. The CDR3 loop spans 17 amino acids. The germline V gene encodes CDR1 MNHEY and CDR2 SVGEGT. V lost 7 bases and J 0 bases, leaving 18 bases between the germline ends. The CDR3 is CASTEALGRANTGELFF. The CDR3 DNA sequence: TGTGCCAGCACCGAAGCCTTAGGACGGGCGAACACCGGGGAGCTGTTTTTT.

The chain has TRBV19 and TRBJ1-2; maybe TRBD1 (5 bases). The CDR3 covers 15 residues. V lost 1 base and J lost 4, with 13 bases in between. The germline gives CDR1 LNHDA, CDR2 SQIVND (reference sequence). CDR3: CASSIAVRGSYGYTF. The CDR3 nucleotides are TGTGCCAGTAGTATAGCGGTCCGGGGGAGCTATGGCTACACCTTC.

The chain joins TRBV11-2 to TRBJ2-7; D might be TRBD1 (6 bases). Germline CDR1 reads SGHAT; CDR2 reads FQNNGV. This CDR3 spans 16 amino acids. Trimming removed 0 bases at V and 6 bases at J, with 18 bases between. This chain's CDR3 is CASSLDLTGSALEQYF. The CDR3 DNA sequence: TGTGCCAGCAGCTTAGATCTTACAGGGTCGGCTCTCGAGCAGTACTTC.

Many counts were recorded for this clonotype. V gene TRBV3-1 combines with J gene TRBJ2-5; D gene uncertain. Trimming took 0 bases from V and 3 from J, leaving 20 bases between them. CDR3 length: 18 residues. Looked up from germline, CDR1 is LGHDT and CDR2 is YNNKEL (reference sequence). CDR3 DNA: TGTGCCAGCAGCCAAGATCTAGTCGGCATCGGTCCGAAAGAGACCCAGTACTTC. Translated: CASSQDLVGIGPKETQYF.

This clonotype was recorded many times. The gene calls are TRBV7-8 and TRBJ2-4, with 8 bases aligning to TRBD2. With V trimmed by 3 bases and J by 0 bases, 7 bases remained unmatched. Germline CDR1 SGHVS, CDR2 FQNEAQ. CDR3 size: 17 residues. The chain's CDR3 is CASSFPRGGLAKNIQYF. The CDR3 DNA reads as TGTGCCAGCAGCTTCCCCCGGGGGGGTCTAGCCAAAAACATTCAGTACTTC.

The sample holds a few counts of this clonotype. The CDR3 bases are TGCGCCAGCAGCCTAAACCCGGACTCCTACGAGCAGTACTTC. This sequence encodes CASSLNPDSYEQYF. The gene calls are TRBV5-1 and TRBJ2-7; the D is unclear. Germline V gene data show CDR1 as SGHRS and CDR2 as YFSETQ. The CDR3 extends over 14 amino acids. Deletions cut 4 bases from V and 0 bases from J, with 11 bases between.

The rearrangement links TRBV27 to TRBJ1-5, with TRBD1 matching 8 bases. J was trimmed by 7 bases and V by 7 bases; bases with no gene match: 6. Looked up from germline, CDR1 is MNHEY and CDR2 is SMNVEV (reference sequence). This CDR3 region has 13 residues. This CDR3 reads CASTSGGGQPQHF. In DNA form, the CDR3 reads TGTGCCAGCACCTCAGGGGGCGGGCAGCCCCAGCATTTT.

CDR3 bases: TGTGCCAGCACCGTGGACAGGAGCTATGGCTACACCTTC. Its protein is CASTVDRSYGYTF. V is TRBV12-3 or TRBV12-4 and J is TRBJ1-2, with TRBD1 identical over 7 bases. This CDR3 contains 13 residues. The junction had 6 bases not matched to a gene; V was cut back by 7 bases and J by 4 bases.

This clonotype has a handful of counts. A much larger clone differs by one base, so this may be a read error. V and J are TRBV19 and TRBJ1-1; 7 bases match TRBD1. The germline CDR1 and CDR2 sequences are LNHDA and SQIVND (reference sequence). There are 12 residues in the CDR3. CDR3 in amino acids: CASQQGITEACF. CDR3 bases: TGTGCCAGCCAACAGGGGATCACTGAAGCTTGCTTT.

This clonotype appeared many times. The genes are TRBV7-6 and TRBJ1-3; D gene ambiguous. The CDR3 consists of 15 residues. Germline V gene lookup returns CDR1 SGHVS and CDR2 FNYEAQ. Trimming cost V 0 bases and J 4 bases, with 10 bases left between them. The CDR3 loop is CASSLAHGVGNTIYF. The CDR3 nucleotides are TGTGCCAGCAGCTTAGCGCATGGGGTCGGAAACACCATATATTTT.